The 13 T cell receptor beta chains listed next were all sequenced from one sample in a study of blood T cell repertoires in COVID-19. Measured with immunoSEQ multiplex PCR; TCRdb has only the in-frame clones, and not every one. The profile covers about 250,000 clones, with roughly 88% appearing a single time and around 6.3% taken by the ten largest. Sequenced: peripheral blood. These receptor sequences come from a woman in her twenties or thirties with COVID-19, enrolled during active disease.

This rearrangement joins TRBV19 to TRBJ1-5; 7 nucleotides match TRBD1. The CDR3 contains 17 residues. Losses at the gene ends were 2 bases for V and 6 bases for J; bases not matched to a gene: 13. Germline V lookup: CDR1 LNHDA, CDR2 SQIVND (reference sequence). CDR3 nucleotide sequence: TGTGCCAGTAGTATATTACTATCGGGACAGATCGGTCAGCCCCAGCATTTT. As protein: CASSILLSGQIGQPQHF.

This clone was seen a few times. The chain has TRBV6-5 and TRBJ2-4; D possibly corresponds to TRBD2 (5 bases). The CDR3 loop spans 15 amino acids. Trimming took off 1 base at V and 7 bases at J, with 14 bases between the two ends. Germline values: CDR1 MNHEY, CDR2 SVGAGI. This chain's CDR3 is CASSYLRAGGNIQYF. The CDR3 nucleotides read TGTGCCAGCAGTTACTTAAGGGCGGGCGGGAACATTCAGTACTTC.

This rearrangement joins TRBV3-1 (or the pseudogene TRBV3-2) to TRBJ2-2; 7 bases line up with TRBD2. The CDR3 spans 19 residues. V was clipped by 0 bases and J by 2 bases; unmatched bases: 12. The germline CDR1 and CDR2 sequences are LGHDT and YNNKEL (reference sequence). CDR3 region: CASSQDQGSGHYNTGELFF. The CDR3 DNA is TGTGCCAGCAGCCAAGATCAGGGTAGCGGGCATTATAACACCGGGGAGCTGTTTTTT.

The CDR3 coding sequence is TGTGCCAGCAGTCTTCGGACACCCGTGAACACCGGGGAGCTGTTTTTT. It codes for CASSLRTPVNTGELFF. V is TRBV28 and J is TRBJ2-2, with D possibly matching TRBD1 (5 bases). The CDR3 is 16 amino acids. From germline, CDR1 is MDHEN and CDR2 SYDVKM. The germline V and J ends were trimmed by 5 bases and 1 base, with 14 bases remaining between them. Full variable domain (remainder filled in from reference TRBV28 and TRBJ2-2): DVKVTQSSRYLVKRTGEKVFLECVQDMDHENMFWYRQDPGLGLRLIYFSYDVKMKEKGDIPEGYSVSREKKERFSLILESASTNQTSMYLCASSLRTPVNTGELFFGEGSRLTVL.

The chain employs TRBV27 and TRBJ2-1; 7 bases align to TRBD1. Unmatched junction bases numbered 4, after V lost 3 bases and J lost 8 bases. In germline, CDR1 is MNHEY, CDR2 SMNVEV (reference sequence). The CDR3 totals 13 residues. The CDR3 region has the DNA TGTGCCAGCAGTTTTGAGGGGGCCCATGAGCAGTTCTTC. It yields the protein CASSFEGAHEQFF.

The V and J genes are TRBV6-6 and TRBJ2-5, with D perhaps matching TRBD2 (6 bases). Per the germline V gene, CDR1 is MNHNY and CDR2 is SVGAGI (reference sequence). The CDR3 contains 13 residues. V was cut by 6 bases and J by 10 bases, with 18 bases left in between. CDR3 loop: CASSWDFGEGQYF. CDR3 coding DNA: TGTGCCAGCAGCTGGGACTTCGGAGAGGGCCAGTACTTC.

V and J are TRBV9 and TRBJ2-7, with D maybe TRBD1 (6 bases). Between the trimmed V and J ends, which lost 4 bases and 1 base, there was a span of 12 bases. Germline V gives CDR1 SGDLS, CDR2 YYNGEE. The CDR3 totals 14 residues. The CDR3 region is CASSPLQGSYEQYF. CDR3 nucleotides: TGTGCCAGCAGCCCCCTTCAGGGGTCCTACGAGCAGTACTTC.

V gene TRBV7-2 combines with J gene TRBJ1-6, with 9 bases matching TRBD1. Germline assignment: CDR1 SGHTA and CDR2 FQGNSA. This CDR3 region has 15 residues. Germline trimming cut 2 bases from V and 7 bases from J; bases unmatched to any gene: 3. CDR3 region: CASSLLGQGNSPLHF. The CDR3 coding sequence is TGTGCCAGCAGCTTATTGGGACAGGGAAATTCACCCCTCCACTTT.

The chain has TRBV9 and TRBJ1-2, with 8 bases identical to TRBD1. The CDR3 contains 14 residues. Per the germline V gene, CDR1 is SGDLS and CDR2 is YYNGEE. V was pared by 3 bases and J by 2 bases, with 3 bases of the junction left unmatched. The CDR3 protein is CASSGQGFNYGYTF. The CDR3, as DNA: TGTGCCAGCAGCGGACAGGGGTTCAACTATGGCTACACCTTC.

The chain recombines TRBV7-9 with TRBJ2-7, with 7 bases matching TRBD1. This CDR3 comprises 13 residues. V trimming: 8 bases; J trimming: 0 bases; junction bases outside the gene matches: 4. CDR1 and CDR2 (germline): SEHNR, FQNEAQ (reference sequence). The CDR3 DNA follows: TGTGCCAGCGGGACAGTTGGCTCCTACGAGCAGTACTTC. Its translation: CASGTVGSYEQYF.

V usage is TRBV28 and J usage is TRBJ2-7, with a possible D match to TRBD2 (6 bases). The V gene's germline CDR1 is MDHEN and CDR2 SYDVKM. With 10 bases removed from V and 0 bases from J, the gap between germline ends came to 16 bases. The CDR3 has 14 residues. The DNA of the CDR3 is TGTGCCACCTATCCGGGGACTGGCTCCTACGAGCAGTACTTC. Its protein product is CATYPGTGSYEQYF.

The rearrangement uses TRBV7-9 and TRBJ2-7; D is perhaps TRBD2 (6 bases). Germline V gene lookup returns CDR1 SEHNR and CDR2 FQNEAQ (reference sequence). Trimming stripped 5 bases from V and 1 base from J, with 15 bases between. The CDR3 extends over 15 amino acids. In DNA form, the CDR3 reads TGTGCCAGCAGCCGCGCCGGGGACTTGTCCTACGAGCAGTACTTC. Its protein product is CASSRAGDLSYEQYF.

J is TRBJ2-1 and V is TRBV11-3, with 8 bases fitting TRBD2. Germline V gives CDR1 SGHNT, CDR2 YENEEA. After removal of 4 bases from V and 4 bases from J, the junction contained 3 bases not matched to a gene. This CDR3 comprises 14 residues. The CDR3 nucleotides are TGTGCCAGCAGCTGGACTAGCCGATACAATGAGCAGTTCTTC. This translates into CASSWTSRYNEQFF.